The 10 T cell receptor beta chains below all came from one sample that was sequenced in a study of Ad26.COV2.S vaccination and SARS-CoV-2 variants. Assay used: immunoSEQ multiplex PCR; TCRdb lists only in-frame clones, some missing. Altogether 300,000 to 400,000 clones are present, 92% being singletons, with the ten largest covering under 4%. Sample: peripheral blood, taken after recovery from COVID-19. These receptors came from a human donor who had recovered from COVID-19.

With respect to this clone: Other DNA sequences in the same sample also yield this CDR3. J is TRBJ1-2 and V is TRBV7-9, with 8 bases matching TRBD1. Germline V gene lookup returns CDR1 SEHNR and CDR2 FQNEAQ (reference sequence). V trimming: 4 bases; J trimming: 1 base; junction bases outside the gene matches: 2. This CDR3 spans 14 amino acids. CDR3 amino acids: CASSSDRDNYGYTF. The CDR3 DNA reads TGTGCCAGCAGCTCGGACAGGGATAACTATGGCTACACCTTC.

The chain is built from TRBV4-3 and TRBJ2-2, with 8 bases identical to TRBD1. The V gene end was trimmed by 4 bases and the J gene end by 6 bases; junction bases not matched to a gene: 4. The CDR3 is 14 amino acids. CDR1 is LGHNA, CDR2 YSLEER, per germline. CDR3 sequence: CASSRLTGAGELFF. The CDR3 nucleotides are TGCGCCAGCAGCCGCTTGACAGGGGCCGGGGAGCTGTTTTTT.

The DNA for the CDR3 is TGTGCCAGCAGCTCCAGGACTAGCTACGAGCAGTACTTC. Its translation is CASSSRTSYEQYF. The chain is built from TRBV7-2 and TRBJ2-7; 7 bases are a match to TRBD2. CDR1 is SGHTA, CDR2 FQGNSA, per germline. The CDR3 is made up of 13 amino acids. Trimming cost V 4 bases and J 3 bases; bases outside gene matches: 3.

As for this clone: One junction end does not reproduce the germline sequence, and a read error may be involved. V gene TRBV7-7 combines with J gene TRBJ2-1; 7 bases agree with TRBD1. Germline V lookup: CDR1 SSHAT, CDR2 FNYEAQ (reference sequence). The CDR3 is 17 amino acids. CDR3 bases: TGTGCTAGCAGCTTAGGCCAGGGGGATATGTCCTACAATGAGCAGTTCTTC. Its translation is CASSLGQGDMSYNEQFF.

This rearrangement joins TRBV6-6 to TRBJ2-2; D is unresolved. Between the trimmed V and J ends, which lost 0 bases and 3 bases, there was a span of 5 bases. Looked up from germline, CDR1 is MNHNY and CDR2 is SVGAGI (reference sequence). This CDR3 region has 14 residues. The CDR3 is CASSYSRDTGELFF. The CDR3, as DNA: TGTGCCAGCAGTTACTCCCGGGACACCGGGGAGCTGTTTTTT.

The rearrangement links TRBV6-5 to TRBJ2-7, with TRBD2 matching 10 bases. CDR1 MNHEY and CDR2 SVGAGI come from the germline V gene. This CDR3 contains 15 residues. V was pared by 5 bases and J by 3 bases, with 7 bases of the junction left unmatched. In nucleotides, the CDR3 is TGTGCCAGCAGTACTAGACTAGCGGGCGACTACGAGCAGTACTTC. Its translation is CASSTRLAGDYEQYF.

In its sample, this clone was seen a few times. The CDR3 here is CATSQGYEAGELFF. The CDR3 bases are TGTGCCACCAGTCAGGGGTATGAGGCCGGGGAGCTGTTTTTT. The chain recombines TRBV24-1 with TRBJ2-2, with a tentative D call TRBD1 (6 bases). The CDR3 has 14 amino acids. Trimming left V 6 bases short and J 6 bases short, with 13 bases between. Germline CDR1 and CDR2: KGHDR and SFDVKD.

The chain joins TRBV4-1 to TRBJ1-1; D is perhaps TRBD1 (5 bases). Trimming took off 8 bases at V and 3 bases at J, with 16 bases between the two ends. CDR1 and CDR2 (germline): MGHRA, YSYEKL. This CDR3 has 14 amino acids. The CDR3 protein is CASSPGFRDTEAFF. CDR3 sequence (DNA): TGCGCCAGCTCCCCGGGATTCAGGGACACTGAAGCTTTCTTT.

A single count supports this clone. The chain employs TRBV6-5 and TRBJ2-4; D remains ambiguous. The CDR3 runs to 13 residues. Trimming removed 0 bases from V and 1 base from J, with 1 base in between. Per germline, CDR1 MNHEY and CDR2 SVGAGI. The CDR3 sequence: CASSYSAKNIQYF. CDR3 nucleotide sequence: TGTGCCAGCAGTTACTCGGCCAAAAACATTCAGTACTTC.

The chain has TRBV5-1 and TRBJ1-6; the D is unclear. Germline CDR1 and CDR2: SGHRS and YFSETQ. This CDR3 region has 16 residues. V was clipped by 3 bases and J by 9 bases, with 19 bases between them. For the CDR3, the DNA is TGCGCCAGCAGCTCAGAATTCGCGCGAGGGAGTTCACCCCTCCACTTT. Translating it yields CASSSEFARGSSPLHF.